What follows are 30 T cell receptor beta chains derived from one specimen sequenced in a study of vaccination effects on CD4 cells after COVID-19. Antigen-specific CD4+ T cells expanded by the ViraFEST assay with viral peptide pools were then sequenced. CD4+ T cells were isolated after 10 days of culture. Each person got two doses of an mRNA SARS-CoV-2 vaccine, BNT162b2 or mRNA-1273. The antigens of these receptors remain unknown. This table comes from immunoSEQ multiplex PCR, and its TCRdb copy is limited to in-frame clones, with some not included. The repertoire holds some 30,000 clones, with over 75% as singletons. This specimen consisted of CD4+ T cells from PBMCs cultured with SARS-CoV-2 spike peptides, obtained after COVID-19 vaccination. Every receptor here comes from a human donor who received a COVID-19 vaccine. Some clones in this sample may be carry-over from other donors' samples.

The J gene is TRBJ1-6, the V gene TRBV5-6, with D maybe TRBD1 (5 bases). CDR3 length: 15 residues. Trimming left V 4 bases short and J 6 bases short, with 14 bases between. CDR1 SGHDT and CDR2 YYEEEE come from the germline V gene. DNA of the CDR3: TGTGCCAGCAGCCGTAATAGGGGTTCTAATTCACCCCTCCACTTT. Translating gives CASSRNRGSNSPLHF.

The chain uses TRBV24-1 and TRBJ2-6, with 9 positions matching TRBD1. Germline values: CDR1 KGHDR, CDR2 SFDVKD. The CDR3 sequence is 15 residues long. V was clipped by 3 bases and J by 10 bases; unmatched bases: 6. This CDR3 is CATSDAGQGTNVLTF. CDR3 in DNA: TGTGCCACCAGTGATGCAGGACAGGGGACTAACGTCCTGACTTTC.

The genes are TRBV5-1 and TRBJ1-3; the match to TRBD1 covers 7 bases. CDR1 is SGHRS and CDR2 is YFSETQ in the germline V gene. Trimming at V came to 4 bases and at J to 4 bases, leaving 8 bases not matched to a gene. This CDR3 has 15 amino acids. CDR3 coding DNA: TGCGCCAGCAGCCTCGACAGGGAGTCAGGAAACACCATATATTTT. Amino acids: CASSLDRESGNTIYF.

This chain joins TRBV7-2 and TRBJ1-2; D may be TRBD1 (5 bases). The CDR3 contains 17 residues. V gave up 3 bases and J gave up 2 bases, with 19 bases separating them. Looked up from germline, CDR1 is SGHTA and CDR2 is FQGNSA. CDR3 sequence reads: CASSFQAWGGENYGYTF. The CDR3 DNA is TGTGCCAGCAGCTTCCAGGCCTGGGGGGGGGAGAACTATGGCTACACCTTC.

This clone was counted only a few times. CDR3 sequence reads: CASSEAWGHNYGYTF. CDR3 DNA: TGTGCCAGCAGTGAAGCGTGGGGACACAACTATGGCTACACCTTC. The V gene is TRBV2, the J gene TRBJ1-2; D is possibly TRBD1 (6 bases). Looked up from germline, CDR1 is SNHLY and CDR2 is FYNNEI. V lost 0 bases to trimming and J lost 2 bases, with 10 bases between them. The CDR3 spans 15 residues.

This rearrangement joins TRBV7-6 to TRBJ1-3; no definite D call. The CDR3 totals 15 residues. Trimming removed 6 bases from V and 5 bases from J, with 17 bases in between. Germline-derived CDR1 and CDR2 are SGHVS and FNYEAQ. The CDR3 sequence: CASRSEQNPRNTIYF. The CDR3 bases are TGTGCCAGCAGATCAGAACAAAACCCTCGAAACACCATATATTTT.

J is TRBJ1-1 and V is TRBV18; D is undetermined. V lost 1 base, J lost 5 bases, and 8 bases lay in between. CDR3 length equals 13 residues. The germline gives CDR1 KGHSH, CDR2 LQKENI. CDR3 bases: TGTGCCAGCTCACCACAGGGTTGGACTGAAGCTTTCTTT. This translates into CASSPQGWTEAFF.

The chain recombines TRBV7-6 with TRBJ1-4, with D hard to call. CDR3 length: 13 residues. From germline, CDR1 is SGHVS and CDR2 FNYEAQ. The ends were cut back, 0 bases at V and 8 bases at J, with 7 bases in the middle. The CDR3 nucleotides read TGTGCCAGCAGCTTAGCGGGGAGGGAAAAACTGTTTTTT. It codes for CASSLAGREKLFF.

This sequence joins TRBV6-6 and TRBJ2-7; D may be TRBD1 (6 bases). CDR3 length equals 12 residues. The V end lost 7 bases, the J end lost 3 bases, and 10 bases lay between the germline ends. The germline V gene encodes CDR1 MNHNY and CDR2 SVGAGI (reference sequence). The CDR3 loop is CASTSDSYEQYV. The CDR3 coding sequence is TGTGCCAGCACCTCGGACAGCTACGAGCAGTACGTC.

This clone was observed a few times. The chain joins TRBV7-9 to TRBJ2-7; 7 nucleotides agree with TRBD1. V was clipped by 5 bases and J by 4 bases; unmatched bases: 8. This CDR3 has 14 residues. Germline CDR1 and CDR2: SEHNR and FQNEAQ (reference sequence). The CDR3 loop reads CASSPGDRIYEQYV. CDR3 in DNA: TGTGCCAGCAGCCCAGGGGACAGAATTTACGAGCAGTACGTC.

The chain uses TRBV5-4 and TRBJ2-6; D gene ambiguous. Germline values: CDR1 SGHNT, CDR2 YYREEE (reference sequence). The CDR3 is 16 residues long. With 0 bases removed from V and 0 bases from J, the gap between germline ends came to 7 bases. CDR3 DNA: TGTGCCAGCAGCTTGGATGGGATCTCTGGGGCCAACGTCCTGACTTTC. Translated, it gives CASSLDGISGANVLTF.

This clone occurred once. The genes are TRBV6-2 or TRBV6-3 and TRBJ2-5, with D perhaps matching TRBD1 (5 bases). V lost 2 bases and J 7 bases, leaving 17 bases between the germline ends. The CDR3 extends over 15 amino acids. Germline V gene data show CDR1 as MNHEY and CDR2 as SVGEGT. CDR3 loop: CASSYGDSGKGTQYF. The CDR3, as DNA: TGTGCCAGCAGTTACGGCGACAGTGGGAAGGGGACCCAGTACTTC.

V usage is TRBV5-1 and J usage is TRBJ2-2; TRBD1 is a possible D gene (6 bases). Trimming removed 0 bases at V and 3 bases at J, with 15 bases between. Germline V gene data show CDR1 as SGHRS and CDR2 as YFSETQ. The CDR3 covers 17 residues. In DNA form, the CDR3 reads TGCGCCAGCAGCTTGGGATATACAGGGTCGGACACCGGGGAGCTGTTTTTT. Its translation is CASSLGYTGSDTGELFF.

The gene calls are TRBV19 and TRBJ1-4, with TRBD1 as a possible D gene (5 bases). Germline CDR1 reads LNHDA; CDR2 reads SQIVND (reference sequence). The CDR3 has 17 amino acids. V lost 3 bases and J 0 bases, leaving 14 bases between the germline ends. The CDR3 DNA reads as TGTGCCAGTAGTATCGTCCTACAGGTTGCAACTAATGAAAAACTGTTTTTT. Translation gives CASSIVLQVATNEKLFF.

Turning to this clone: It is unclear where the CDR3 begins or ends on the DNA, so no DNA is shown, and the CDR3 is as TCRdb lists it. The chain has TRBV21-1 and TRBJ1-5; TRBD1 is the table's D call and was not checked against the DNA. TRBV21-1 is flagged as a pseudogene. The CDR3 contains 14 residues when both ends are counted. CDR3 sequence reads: CASTVGQGNQPQHF.

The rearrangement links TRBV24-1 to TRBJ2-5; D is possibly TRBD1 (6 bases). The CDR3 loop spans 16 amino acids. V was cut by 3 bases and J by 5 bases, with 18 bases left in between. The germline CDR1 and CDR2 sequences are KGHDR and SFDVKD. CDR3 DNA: TGTGCCACCAGTGATATACTCAGGGGTTCCAAGGAGACCCAGTACTTC. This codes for CATSDILRGSKETQYF.

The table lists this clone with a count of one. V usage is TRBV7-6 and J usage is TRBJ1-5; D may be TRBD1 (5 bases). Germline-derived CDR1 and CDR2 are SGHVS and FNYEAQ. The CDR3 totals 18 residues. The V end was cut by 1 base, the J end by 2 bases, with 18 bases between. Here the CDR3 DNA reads TGTGCCAGCAGCTTAGAAGTGGCCGAAAGGGGAGGCAATCAGCCCCAGCATTTT. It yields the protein CASSLEVAERGGNQPQHF.

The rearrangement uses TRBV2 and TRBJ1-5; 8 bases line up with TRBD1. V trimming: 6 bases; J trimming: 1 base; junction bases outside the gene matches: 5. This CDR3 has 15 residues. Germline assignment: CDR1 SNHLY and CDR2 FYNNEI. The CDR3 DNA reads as TGTGCCAGCAGGGGGGGACAGGTGAGCAATCAGCCCCAGCATTTT. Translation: CASRGGQVSNQPQHF.

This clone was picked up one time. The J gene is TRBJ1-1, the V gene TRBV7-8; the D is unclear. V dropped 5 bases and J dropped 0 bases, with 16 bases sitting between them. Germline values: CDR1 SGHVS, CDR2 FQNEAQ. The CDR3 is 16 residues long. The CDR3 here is CASSPRRMLMNTEAFF. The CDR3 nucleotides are TGTGCCAGCAGCCCCCGGAGGATGCTGATGAACACTGAAGCTTTCTTT.

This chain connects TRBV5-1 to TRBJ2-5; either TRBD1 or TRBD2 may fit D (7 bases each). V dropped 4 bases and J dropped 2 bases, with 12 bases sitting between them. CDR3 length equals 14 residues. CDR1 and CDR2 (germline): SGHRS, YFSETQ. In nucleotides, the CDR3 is TGCGCCAGCAGCGGGGGGGGACAGCAAGAGACCCAGTACTTC. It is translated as CASSGGGQQETQYF.

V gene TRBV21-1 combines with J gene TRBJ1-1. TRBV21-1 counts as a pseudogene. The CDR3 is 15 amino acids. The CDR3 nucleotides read TGTGCCAGCAGCAAAAACGGGGGCATGAACACTGAAGCTTTCTTT. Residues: CASSKNGGMNTEAFF.

CDR3 amino acids: CASSQAGSTGKQYV. Written as DNA, the CDR3 is TGTGCCAGCAGCCAAGCAGGGTCGACGGGTAAGCAGTACGTC. The chain combines TRBV14 with TRBJ2-7, with D possibly being TRBD1 (5 bases). This CDR3 contains 14 residues. Germline V gene lookup returns CDR1 SGHDN and CDR2 FVKESK. V dropped 1 base and J dropped 8 bases, with 15 bases sitting between them.

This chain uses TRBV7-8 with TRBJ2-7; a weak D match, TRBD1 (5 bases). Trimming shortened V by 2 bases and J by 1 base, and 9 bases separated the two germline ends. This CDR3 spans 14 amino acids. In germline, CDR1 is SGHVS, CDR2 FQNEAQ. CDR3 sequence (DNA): TGTGCCAGCAGCTTACAGGGCCGGTCCTACGAGCAGTACGTC. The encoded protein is CASSLQGRSYEQYV.

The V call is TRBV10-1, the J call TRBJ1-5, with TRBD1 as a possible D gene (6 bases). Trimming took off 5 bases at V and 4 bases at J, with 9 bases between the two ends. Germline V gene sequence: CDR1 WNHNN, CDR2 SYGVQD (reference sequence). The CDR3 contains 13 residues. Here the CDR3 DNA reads TGCGCCAGCAGTTGGGACATTAATCAGCCCCAGCATTTT. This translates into CASSWDINQPQHF.

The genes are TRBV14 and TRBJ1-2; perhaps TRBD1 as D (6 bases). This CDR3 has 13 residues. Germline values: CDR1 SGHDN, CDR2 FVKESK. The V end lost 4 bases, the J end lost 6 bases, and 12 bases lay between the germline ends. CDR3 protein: CASSPTRGNGYTF. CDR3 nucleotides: TGTGCCAGCAGCCCCACAAGGGGGAATGGCTACACCTTC.

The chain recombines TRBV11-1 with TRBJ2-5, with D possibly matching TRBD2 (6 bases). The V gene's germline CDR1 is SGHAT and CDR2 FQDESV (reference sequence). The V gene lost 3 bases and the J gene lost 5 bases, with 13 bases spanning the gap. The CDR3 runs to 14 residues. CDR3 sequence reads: CASSFSGGEETQYF. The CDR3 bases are TGTGCCAGCAGCTTTTCTGGCGGGGAGGAGACCCAGTACTTC.

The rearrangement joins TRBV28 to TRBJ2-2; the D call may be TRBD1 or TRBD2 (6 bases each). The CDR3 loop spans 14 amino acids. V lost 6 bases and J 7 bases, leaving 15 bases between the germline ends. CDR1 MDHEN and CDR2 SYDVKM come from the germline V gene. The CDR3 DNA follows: TGTGCCAGCAGACTAGGGGGGTCCATCGGGGAGCTGTTTTTT. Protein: CASRLGGSIGELFF.

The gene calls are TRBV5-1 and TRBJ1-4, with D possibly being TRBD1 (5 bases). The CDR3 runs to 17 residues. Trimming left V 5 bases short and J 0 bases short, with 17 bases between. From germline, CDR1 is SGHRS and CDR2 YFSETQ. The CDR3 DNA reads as TGCGCCAGCAGTCCGGTAGGCCGGGGGGCAACTAATGAAAAACTGTTTTTT. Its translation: CASSPVGRGATNEKLFF.

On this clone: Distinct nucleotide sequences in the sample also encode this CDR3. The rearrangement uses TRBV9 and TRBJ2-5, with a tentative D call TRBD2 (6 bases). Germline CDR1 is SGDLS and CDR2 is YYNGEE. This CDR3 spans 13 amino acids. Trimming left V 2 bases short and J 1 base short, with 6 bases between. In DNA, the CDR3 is TGTGCCAGCAGCGTGGGGGGCCAAGAGACCCAGTACTTC. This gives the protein CASSVGGQETQYF. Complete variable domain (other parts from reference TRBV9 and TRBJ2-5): DSGVTQTPKHLITATGQRVTLRCSPRSGDLSVYWYQQSLDQGLQFLIQYYNGEERAKGNILERFSAQQFPDLHSELNLSSLELGDSALYFCASSVGGQETQYFGPGTRLLVL.

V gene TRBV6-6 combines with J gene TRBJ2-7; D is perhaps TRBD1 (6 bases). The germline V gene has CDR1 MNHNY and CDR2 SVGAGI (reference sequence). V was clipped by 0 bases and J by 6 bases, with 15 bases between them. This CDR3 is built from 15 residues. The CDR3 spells CASSYSRGKGVEQYV. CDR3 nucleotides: TGTGCCAGCAGTTACTCGAGGGGGAAAGGGGTCGAGCAGTACGTC.